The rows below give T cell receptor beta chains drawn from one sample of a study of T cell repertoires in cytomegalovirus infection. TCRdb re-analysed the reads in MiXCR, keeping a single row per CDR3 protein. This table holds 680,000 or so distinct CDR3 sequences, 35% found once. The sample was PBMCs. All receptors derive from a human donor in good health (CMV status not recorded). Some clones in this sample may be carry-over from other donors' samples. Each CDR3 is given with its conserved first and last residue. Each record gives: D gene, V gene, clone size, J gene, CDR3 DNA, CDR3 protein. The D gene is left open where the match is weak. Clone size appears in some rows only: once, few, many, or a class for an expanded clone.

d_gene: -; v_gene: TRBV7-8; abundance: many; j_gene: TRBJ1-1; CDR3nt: TGTGCCAGCAGCTTTGCACAAGGACATGGCACTGAAGCTTTCTTT; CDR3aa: CASSFAQGHGTEAFF
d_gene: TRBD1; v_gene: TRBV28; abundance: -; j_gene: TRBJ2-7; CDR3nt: TGTGCCAGCAGTCCGCGAGGGACAGGTGCTAGCTCCTACGAGCAGTACTTC; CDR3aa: CASSPRGTGASSYEQYF
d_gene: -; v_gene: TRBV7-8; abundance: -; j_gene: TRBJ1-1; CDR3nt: TGTGCCAGCAGCTTAGGAGTCCAGAATGAAGCTTTCTTT; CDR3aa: CASSLGVQNEAFF
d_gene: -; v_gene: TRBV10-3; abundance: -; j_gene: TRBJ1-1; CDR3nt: TGTGCCATCAGGAATGGCGGGGGCACTGAAGCTTTCTTT; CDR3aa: CAIRNGGGTEAFF
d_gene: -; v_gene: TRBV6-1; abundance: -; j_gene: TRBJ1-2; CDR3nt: TGTGCCAGCAGCGGACAGTTGGTCTATGCCTACACCTTC; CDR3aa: CASSGQLVYAYTF
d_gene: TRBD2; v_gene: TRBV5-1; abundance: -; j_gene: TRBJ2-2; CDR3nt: TGCGCCAGCACCGGGACTAGCGGAACCGGGGAGCTGTTTTTT; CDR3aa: CASTGTSGTGELFF
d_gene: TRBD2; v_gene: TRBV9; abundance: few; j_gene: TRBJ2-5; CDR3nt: TGTGCCAGCAGCGTAGAGGGACTACCCCAAGAGACCCAGTACTTC; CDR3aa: CASSVEGLPQETQYF
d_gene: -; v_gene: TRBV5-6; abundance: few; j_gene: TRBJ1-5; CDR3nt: TGTGCCAGCAGCTTACAGAGTCAGCCCCAGCATTTT; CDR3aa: CASSLQSQPQHF
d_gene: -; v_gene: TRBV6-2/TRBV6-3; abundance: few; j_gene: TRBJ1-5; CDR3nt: TGTGCCAGCAGCGGATGGGGGCGGGATAGCAATCAGCCCCAGCATTTT; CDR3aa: CASSGWGRDSNQPQHF
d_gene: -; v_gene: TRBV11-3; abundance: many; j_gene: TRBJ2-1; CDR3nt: TGTGCCAGCGGACGGGGGAATGAGCAGTTCTTC; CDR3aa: CASGRGNEQFF
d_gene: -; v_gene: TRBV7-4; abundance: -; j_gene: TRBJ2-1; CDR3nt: TGTGCCAGCAGCTCCGTCGGGACTGGTAACAATGAGCAGTTCTTC; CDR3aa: CASSSVGTGNNEQFF